The TCR beta chain under discussion was sequenced for a study of siplizumab effects on memory and regulatory T cells. Points from the study as a whole: Roughly 80-95% of proliferating CD4+ or CD8+ clones lacked a naive or memory phenotype that could be assigned.

Germline CDR1 SEHNR, CDR2 FQNEAQ (reference sequence). This CDR3 is 12 amino acids long. V shed 6 bases, J shed 6 bases, and the junction held 2 bases outside the gene matches. Points on this clone: Its antigen is currently unknown.

Using immunoSEQ multiplex PCR, the repertoire was profiled, and TCRdb retains in-frame clones only, with some absent. This sample has tens of thousands of clones; 93% occur once, and the top ten carry 6.5%. The receptor was isolated from a human donor in good health. Sequencing was performed on CD8+ T cells sorted from blood. The V call is TRBV7-9, the J call TRBJ1-5; 7 nucleotides match TRBD1. In DNA, the CDR3 is TGTGCCAGCAGTCAGGGGGGTCAGCCCCAGCATTTT. It encodes CASSQGGQPQHF.